This is a list of T cell receptor beta chains from one sample in a study of PD-1 blockade in classical Hodgkin lymphoma. Using immunoSEQ multiplex PCR, the repertoire was profiled, and TCRdb retains in-frame clones only, with some absent. The sample shows 100,000 to 120,000 clones, roughly 87% of them seen only once. The sequences come from peripheral blood mononuclear cells (PBMCs), collected before the second cycle of nivolumab. The receptors here all came from a human donor with classical Hodgkin lymphoma. CDR3s include the opening cysteine and the closing phenylalanine or tryptophan. Each record gives: CDR3 DNA, CDR3 protein, V gene, J gene, D gene, clone size. The D gene is left open where the match is weak. Size values are once, few and many counts, or a class for expanded clones, and some rows have none.

TGTGCCAGCAGATACAGGGGGAATAGCAATCAGCCCCAGCATTTT	CASRYRGNSNQPQHF	TRBV2	TRBJ1-5	TRBD1	NA
TGCGGCGTTGAGAGACAGGTCCGGAACACTGAAGCTTTCTTT	CGVERQVRNTEAFF	TRBV29-1	TRBJ1-1	NA	once
TGTGCCAGTAGTATAAGAGATGCAACTAATGAAAAACTGTTTTTT	CASSIRDATNEKLFF	TRBV19	TRBJ1-4	NA	NA
TGTGCCATCAGTGAGGAGCCGGGAGGTGGGTTCTTC	CAISEEPGGGFF	TRBV10-3	TRBJ2-1	TRBD2	few
TGTGCCAGCAGCTTAGGGTTCAGGTTCTCTGGGGCCAACGTCCTGACTTTC	CASSLGFRFSGANVLTF	TRBV7-8	TRBJ2-6	NA	once
TGTGCCAGCAGTTACTCTCGACTAGCCCCAGATACGCAGTATTTT	CASSYSRLAPDTQYF	TRBV6-5	TRBJ2-3	TRBD2	NA
TGTGCCAGCAGTCTTCGTAGGGGCAGGGGGCATCAGCCCCAGCATTTT	CASSLRRGRGHQPQHF	TRBV27	TRBJ1-5	TRBD1	NA
TGTGCCAGCAGTAACGACAGGGCCGCTGAAGCTTTCTTT	CASSNDRAAEAFF	TRBV28	TRBJ1-1	TRBD1	NA
TGTGCCAGCAGCTTCACAGGGTACACAGATACGCAGTATTTT	CASSFTGYTDTQYF	TRBV5-4	TRBJ2-3	NA	NA
TGCGCCAGCAGCCAACAAACCGGGACAGGGGAGACCCAGTACTTC	CASSQQTGTGETQYF	TRBV4-3	TRBJ2-5	TRBD1	NA
TGTGCCGGGGGGTACACTGAAGCTTTCTTT	CAGGYTEAFF	TRBV30	TRBJ1-1	NA	NA
TGTGCCAGCAGCTTGGGACTTTTGTCCGGGGAGCTGTTTTTT	CASSLGLLSGELFF	TRBV7-2	TRBJ2-2	NA	NA
TGTGCCAGCAGTCGTACAGGGACTACTGGCTACACCTTC	CASSRTGTTGYTF	TRBV6-5	TRBJ1-2	NA	few
TGTGCCAGCAGCAGAGTAGGGACGGCGAACACTGAAGCTTTCTTT	CASSRVGTANTEAFF	TRBV9	TRBJ1-1	NA	NA
TGTGCCAGCTCACCACTGCGGACAGCTTCTGGAAACACCATATATTTT	CASSPLRTASGNTIYF	TRBV18	TRBJ1-3	NA	NA
TGCGCCAGCAGCTTGAGTGGTTCTGGGGCCAACGTCCTGACTTTC	CASSLSGSGANVLTF	TRBV4-1	TRBJ2-6	NA	NA
TGTGCCAGCAGCTTGGGGGGACTAGCGGGCACAGATACGCAGTATTTT	CASSLGGLAGTDTQYF	TRBV5-5	TRBJ2-3	TRBD2	NA
TGCAGCGTCCAGGGTTCCAACTCTGGAAACACCATATATTTT	CSVQGSNSGNTIYF	TRBV29-1	TRBJ1-3	NA	NA
TGTGCCAGCAGCTTGGTTCTAGGGGGAACACTAGCCAAAAACATTCAGTACTTC	CASSLVLGGTLAKNIQYF	TRBV5-6	TRBJ2-4	NA	NA
TGTGCCAGCAGCTTCTCGGACGGAGGAGAGTACGAGCAGTACTTC	CASSFSDGGEYEQYF	TRBV7-6	TRBJ2-7	NA	NA
TGTGCCAGTAGACTTACAGGGGGCGTACCCACTGAAGCTTTCTTT	CASRLTGGVPTEAFF	TRBV19	TRBJ1-1	TRBD1	NA
TGTGCCACCAGCAGAGCCAGGGGCGACACTGAAGCTTTCTTT	CATSRARGDTEAFF	TRBV15	TRBJ1-1	NA	NA
TGCGCCAGCAGCCAAGATCCCCCTAGCGGGAGTGGGGTGGGAGAGACCCAGTACTTC	CASSQDPPSGSGVGETQYF	TRBV4-1	TRBJ2-5	TRBD2	few
TGTGCCACCACTAGCGGGATATACAATGAGCAGTTCTTC	CATTSGIYNEQFF	TRBV2	TRBJ2-1	TRBD2	NA
TGTGCCAGCAGTGAGTACGGTGCCGGGGGCGATCAGCCCCAGCATTTT	CASSEYGAGGDQPQHF	TRBV6-1	TRBJ1-5	NA	few
TGTGCCAGCGAATCGGCGGGAGGGCGGTACGAGCAGTACTTC	CASESAGGRYEQYF	TRBV2	TRBJ2-7	TRBD2	NA
TGTGCCAGCAGCTCAAGGACTAGCGGGAGATTGTCCTACAATGAGCAGTTCTTC	CASSSRTSGRLSYNEQFF	TRBV7-4	TRBJ2-1	TRBD2	NA
TGTGCCAGCAGTTACTCGAATTCCAACCGGGGGATTCAGTACTTC	CASSYSNSNRGIQYF	TRBV6-6	TRBJ2-4	NA	NA
TGCGCCAGCAGCCGGGAAGATGGTGTTATGAACACTGAAGCTTTCTTT	CASSREDGVMNTEAFF	TRBV5-1	TRBJ1-1	NA	many
TGTGCCAGCAGCCAGGGACTAGCGGGGGTCGAGACCCAGTACTTC	CASSQGLAGVETQYF	TRBV7-2	TRBJ2-5	TRBD2	NA
TGTGCCAGCAGTTTTGTTTCATTGGGATCCACAGATACGCAGTATTTT	CASSFVSLGSTDTQYF	TRBV28	TRBJ2-3	NA	NA
TGTGCCAGCAGCTTGTGGAGGACAGGGTCGGATGAGCAGTTCTTC	CASSLWRTGSDEQFF	TRBV5-6	TRBJ2-1	TRBD1	NA
TGTGCCAGCAGCCTTACGGATAACACCGGGGAGCTGTTTTTT	CASSLTDNTGELFF	TRBV11-2	TRBJ2-2	NA	few
TGTGCCTGGAGTAAGAGCGGCCTCAATCAGCCCCAGCATTTT	CAWSKSGLNQPQHF	TRBV30	TRBJ1-5	NA	NA
TGTGCCAGCAGCAAAGGGACCGGGGGGCGAGATGGCTACACCTTC	CASSKGTGGRDGYTF	TRBV11-2	TRBJ1-2	NA	NA
TGTGCCAGCAGTTACTCGATGCAGGGATACGAGCAGTACTTC	CASSYSMQGYEQYF	TRBV6-5	TRBJ2-7	NA	NA
TGTGCCAGTGGTCAGGTACGAGACACTGAAGCTTTCTTT	CASGQVRDTEAFF	TRBV2	TRBJ1-1	NA	few
TGCGCCAGCAGTAGGGGGATGGAAACTGAAGCTTTCTTT	CASSRGMETEAFF	TRBV10-1	TRBJ1-1	NA	NA
TGTGCCTGGAGTGTACGATCTGGGAATTCACCCCTCCACTTT	CAWSVRSGNSPLHF	TRBV30	TRBJ1-6	NA	NA
TGTGCCAGTAGTCCCGACAGGGGAAGTACCTTAAATCAGCCCCAGCATTTT	CASSPDRGSTLNQPQHF	TRBV19	TRBJ1-5	TRBD1	NA
TGTGCCAGCAGCTTAGGGACTAGTCAAGAGACCCAGTACTTC	CASSLGTSQETQYF	TRBV7-9	TRBJ2-5	TRBD2	NA
TGTGCCAGCAGTGAGACACGGCTTTCCCAAGAGACCCAGTACTTC	CASSETRLSQETQYF	TRBV25-1	TRBJ2-5	NA	NA
TGTGCCAGCGCGGACGACGTCTATGGCTACACCTTC	CASADDVYGYTF	TRBV6-1	TRBJ1-2	NA	NA
TGTGCCAACAAAAGCGGGACCTCCTACGAGCAGTACTTC	CANKSGTSYEQYF	TRBV6-4	TRBJ2-7	TRBD2	NA
TGCGCCAGCAGCTTGGCGTGGGTAAGGGACGAGCAGTACTTC	CASSLAWVRDEQYF	TRBV5-1	TRBJ2-7	NA	NA
TGTGCCAGCAGCTACTCTCTCACAGCGAACACTGAAGCTTTCTTT	CASSYSLTANTEAFF	TRBV11-2	TRBJ1-1	NA	NA
TGTGCCAGCAGTTTAGTCCTAGCGGGATACAATGAGCAGTTCTTC	CASSLVLAGYNEQFF	TRBV27	TRBJ2-1	TRBD2	NA
TGTGCCAGCAGCCCTGGACAGAGGTCCGAGCAGTACTTC	CASSPGQRSEQYF	TRBV5-6	TRBJ2-7	NA	NA